This is a list of T cell receptor beta chains from one sample in a study of cytomegalovirus exposure and HLA in healthy donors. This table comes from immunoSEQ multiplex PCR, and its TCRdb copy is limited to in-frame clones, with some not included. The sample contains 200,000 to 250,000 clones, approximately 82% of which appear only once. The sequenced sample consisted of PBMCs. Receptors were obtained from a woman aged 18-30 years in good health and CMV-seronegative. Each CDR3 is given with its conserved first and last residue. D genes are given only for firm matches. A clone size is listed for some rows: how often the clone was seen (once, few, many), or a class if it is expanded.

V: TRBV2
D: .
size: .
J: TRBJ1-3
DNA: TGTGCCAGCAGCCGCTTGGGAAACACCATATATTTT
CDR3: CASSRLGNTIYF

V: TRBV6-5
D: .
size: once
J: TRBJ2-1
DNA: TGTGCCAGCAGCCGGGGCGTCGAGGGGAATGAGCAGTTCTTC
CDR3: CASSRGVEGNEQFF

V: TRBV19
D: TRBD1
size: few
J: TRBJ1-2
DNA: TGTGCCAGTAGTCCGACAGGGGCGGCTGACTACACCTTC
CDR3: CASSPTGAADYTF

V: TRBV29-1
D: .
size: .
J: TRBJ2-7
DNA: TGCAGCGTTGGGGACGGGGACTACGAGCAGTACTTC
CDR3: CSVGDGDYEQYF

V: TRBV10-1
D: .
size: .
J: TRBJ2-7
DNA: TGCGCCAGCAGTGAGTCGCAGGCCAACTACGAGCAGTACTTC
CDR3: CASSESQANYEQYF

V: TRBV28
D: .
size: .
J: TRBJ1-1
DNA: TGTGCCAGCACAAAACCGGGAACCAAAGCTTTCTTT
CDR3: CASTKPGTKAFF

V: TRBV6-1
D: .
size: few
J: TRBJ1-3
DNA: TGTGCCAGCAGTGCGGGTCCCGTCTCTGGAAACACCATATATTTT
CDR3: CASSAGPVSGNTIYF

V: TRBV7-6
D: .
size: .
J: TRBJ2-1
DNA: TGTGCCAGCAGCCTAGGAGGGTCCACCTACAATGAGCAGTTCTTC
CDR3: CASSLGGSTYNEQFF

V: TRBV2
D: .
size: .
J: TRBJ1-2
DNA: TGTGCCAGCAGTGAAGCGGTCTACGGTTATGTTGGCTACACCTTC
CDR3: CASSEAVYGYVGYTF

V: TRBV5-1
D: TRBD2
size: .
J: TRBJ2-2
DNA: TGCGCCAGCAGCCAGGGACTAGCGGGTACCGGGGAGCTGTTTTTT
CDR3: CASSQGLAGTGELFF

V: TRBV6-6
D: .
size: .
J: TRBJ2-2
DNA: TGTGCCAGCAGTCCACAGGTCGTCACCGGGGAGCTGTTTTTT
CDR3: CASSPQVVTGELFF

V: TRBV29-1
D: .
size: .
J: TRBJ2-1
DNA: TGCAGCGTGGTGACAGATTACAATGAGCAGTTCTTC
CDR3: CSVVTDYNEQFF

V: TRBV5-1
D: .
size: once
J: TRBJ1-2
DNA: TGCGCCAGCAGCTACGACAGGAATGGCTACACCTTC
CDR3: CASSYDRNGYTF

V: TRBV19
D: TRBD1
size: .
J: TRBJ2-7
DNA: TGTGCCAGTAGCAAAGACCTTGGACAGGCCTCCTACGAGCAGTACTTC
CDR3: CASSKDLGQASYEQYF

V: TRBV2
D: .
size: .
J: TRBJ1-1
DNA: TGTGCCAGCAGTGAAGGCCTGAGGAGGGTAACTTTCTTT
CDR3: CASSEGLRRVTFF

V: TRBV29-1
D: TRBD2
size: .
J: TRBJ2-2
DNA: TGCAGCGTTGAAGTTGGGCTGACAGGACTAGCGGACACCGGGGAGCTGTTTTTT
CDR3: CSVEVGLTGLADTGELFF

V: TRBV5-1
D: .
size: .
J: TRBJ2-5
DNA: TGCGCCAGCAGCCCCTGGGGCAGTACCAATTCAAGGGGGGAGACCCAGTACTTC
CDR3: CASSPWGSTNSRGETQYF

V: TRBV19
D: .
size: .
J: TRBJ2-1
DNA: TGTGCCAGTAGTATAGCGGCGACCGGCTCCTACAATGAGCAGTTCTTC
CDR3: CASSIAATGSYNEQFF

V: TRBV28
D: .
size: .
J: TRBJ1-5
DNA: TGTGCCACTAATCAGCCCCAGCATTTT
CDR3: CATNQPQHF

V: TRBV5-1
D: .
size: .
J: TRBJ1-3
DNA: TGCGCCAGCAGCTCTTCTACAGCGGGCTCTGGAAACACCATATATTTT
CDR3: CASSSSTAGSGNTIYF

V: TRBV5-1
D: .
size: .
J: TRBJ1-1
DNA: TGCGCCAGCAAGGCGGGGAACACTGAAGCTTTCTTT
CDR3: CASKAGNTEAFF

V: TRBV5-1
D: TRBD1
size: .
J: TRBJ1-2
DNA: TGCGCCAGCAGCTTGGATGGGACAGGGGGTGGCTACACCTTC
CDR3: CASSLDGTGGGYTF

V: TRBV4-1
D: .
size: .
J: TRBJ2-5
DNA: TGCGCCAGCGGGGGACTCCTGGGAGAGACCCAGTACTTC
CDR3: CASGGLLGETQYF

V: TRBV29-1
D: TRBD1
size: once
J: TRBJ1-4
DNA: TGCAGCGTCGGGGACAGGAAGAATGAAAAACTGTTTTTT
CDR3: CSVGDRKNEKLFF

V: TRBV5-4
D: .
size: .
J: TRBJ2-6
DNA: TGTGCCAGCAGCTTGGGGGGTCCCCCTTCTGGGGCCAACGTCCTGACTTTC
CDR3: CASSLGGPPSGANVLTF

V: TRBV2
D: .
size: .
J: TRBJ1-1
DNA: TGTGCCAGCAATAAGGCATCCGGGACTGAAGCTTTCTTT
CDR3: CASNKASGTEAFF

V: TRBV14
D: .
size: .
J: TRBJ2-2
DNA: TGTGCCAGCAGCCAAGTCAGCGGGACAGCCTACACCGGGGAGCTGTTTTTT
CDR3: CASSQVSGTAYTGELFF

V: TRBV7-2
D: TRBD1
size: .
J: TRBJ2-5
DNA: TGTGCCAGCACCACCTCCGGGACAGGCGGGAAGACCCAGTACTTC
CDR3: CASTTSGTGGKTQYF

V: TRBV18
D: TRBD1
size: .
J: TRBJ2-7
DNA: TGTGCCAGCTCACCCGGGACAGGGGTATTCGACGAGCAGTACTTC
CDR3: CASSPGTGVFDEQYF

V: TRBV7-2
D: TRBD1
size: .
J: TRBJ1-6
DNA: TGTGCCAGCAGCCAGGAGGGGGCGCGGAATTCACCCCTCCACTTT
CDR3: CASSQEGARNSPLHF

V: TRBV30
D: TRBD1
size: .
J: TRBJ1-5
DNA: TGTGCCTGGGCCGGGACAGCTAATCAGCCCCAGCATTTT
CDR3: CAWAGTANQPQHF

V: TRBV13
D: TRBD1
size: .
J: TRBJ1-1
DNA: TGTGCCAGCAGCTTAGACAGGGGCGGAGGGACTGAAGCTTTCTTT
CDR3: CASSLDRGGGTEAFF